This TCR beta chain was retrieved from a study of cytomegalovirus exposure and HLA in healthy donors. Study-wide points: There was a cluster of highly shared sequence variants that was likely a sequencing artifact. Associated with HLA alleles at 0.05 false discovery rate in a later analysis were 16,951 TCR beta sequences. Testing in vitro showed a few CMV-associated chains specific for CMV antigens.

This clone has a single count. Its antigen remains unidentified. The PCR had 60 Vbeta and 13 Jbeta primers. Assay: immunoSEQ multiplex PCR; the TCRdb copy retains only in-frame clones and omits some. The sample shows roughly 100,000 clones, 60% to 85% of them seen only once. Looked up from germline, CDR1 is SQVTM and CDR2 is ANQGSEA. The CDR3 has 13 amino acids. V lost 5 bases and J lost 0; bases outside the gene matches: 3. The receptor's source is a woman aged 40 to 50 in good health and CMV-seropositive. The sequencing input was PBMCs. The chain links TRBV29-1 to TRBJ1-1; TRBD1 agrees at 7 bases. CDR3 loop: CSVWDSMNTEAFF. CDR3 DNA sequence: TGCAGCGTTTGGGACAGCATGAACACTGAAGCTTTCTTT.